A selection of T cell receptor beta chains follows, all from one sample in a study of T cell changes during pregnancy in multiple sclerosis. Assay: immunoSEQ multiplex PCR; the TCRdb copy retains only in-frame clones and omits some. The table includes roughly 55,000 clones, about 90% detected once. The sequencing here drew on CD4+ T cells from peripheral blood mononuclear cells, taken after pregnancy. These receptors were obtained from a female donor in good health, enrolled as a control in a pregnancy study. CDR3s include the opening cysteine and the closing phenylalanine or tryptophan. A D gene is named only where the DNA matches it firmly. Size tells how often a clone was seen (once, few, many) or the class of an expanded clone, and some rows leave it out.

d_gene: TRBD1
j_gene: TRBJ2-7
v_gene: TRBV4-3
abundance: .
CDR3nt: TGCGCCAGCAGCCAAAGCCTCCGGGACAGTGCCTACGAGCAGTACTTC
CDR3aa: CASSQSLRDSAYEQYF

d_gene: TRBD1
j_gene: TRBJ2-3
v_gene: TRBV7-9
abundance: .
CDR3nt: TGTGCCAGCAGCTCCCCCTTGCGGGACAGGGCCACAGATACGCAGTATTTT
CDR3aa: CASSSPLRDRATDTQYF

d_gene: .
j_gene: TRBJ2-2
v_gene: TRBV2
abundance: .
CDR3nt: TGTGCCAGCACCCGTTTGACCGGGGAGCTGTTTTTT
CDR3aa: CASTRLTGELFF

d_gene: TRBD1
j_gene: TRBJ1-4
v_gene: TRBV7-2
abundance: .
CDR3nt: TGTGCCAGCAGCTTTACCCAGGGGGGTAGAGGGGAAAAACTGTTTTTT
CDR3aa: CASSFTQGGRGEKLFF

d_gene: .
j_gene: TRBJ1-1
v_gene: TRBV4-3
abundance: .
CDR3nt: TGCGCCAGCAGCCAAGCCCACAGAAACACTGAAGCTTTCTTT
CDR3aa: CASSQAHRNTEAFF

d_gene: .
j_gene: TRBJ1-5
v_gene: TRBV11-3
abundance: .
CDR3nt: TGTGCCAGCAGCCTAGTGGCAGGGGAGCATCAGCCCCAGCATTTT
CDR3aa: CASSLVAGEHQPQHF

d_gene: .
j_gene: TRBJ1-5
v_gene: TRBV19
abundance: .
CDR3nt: TGTGCCAGTAGTATGGCGGGGGCAGGGCAGCCCCAGCATTTT
CDR3aa: CASSMAGAGQPQHF

d_gene: .
j_gene: TRBJ2-7
v_gene: TRBV19
abundance: .
CDR3nt: TGTGCCAGTAGTACTGGGAGAGGGGAGCAGTACTTC
CDR3aa: CASSTGRGEQYF

d_gene: .
j_gene: TRBJ2-5
v_gene: TRBV18
abundance: few
CDR3nt: TGTGCCAGCTCACCACCGGAGGCTAAAGGGACCCAGTACTTC
CDR3aa: CASSPPEAKGTQYF

d_gene: TRBD1
j_gene: TRBJ1-5
v_gene: TRBV28
abundance: few
CDR3nt: TGTGCCAGCAGTCCACCGGACAGGGCGGATCAGCCCCAGCATTTT
CDR3aa: CASSPPDRADQPQHF

d_gene: TRBD1
j_gene: TRBJ1-2
v_gene: TRBV2
abundance: .
CDR3nt: TGTGCCAGCACTGACCGGGACAGGACGGGTGGCTACACCTTC
CDR3aa: CASTDRDRTGGYTF

d_gene: .
j_gene: TRBJ1-1
v_gene: TRBV21-1
abundance: .
CDR3nt: TGTGCCCTCGGACGAGGGATTGATAATGAAGCTTTCTTT
CDR3aa: CALGRGIDNEAFF

d_gene: TRBD2
j_gene: TRBJ2-5
v_gene: TRBV6-5
abundance: .
CDR3nt: TGTGCCAGCAGAATCGGACTAGCGGGGGCCGGGACCCAGTACTTC
CDR3aa: CASRIGLAGAGTQYF

d_gene: .
j_gene: TRBJ1-1
v_gene: TRBV7-2
abundance: once
CDR3nt: TGTGCCAGCAGCCAGTCGGGGTTGGGCACTGAAGCTTTCTTT
CDR3aa: CASSQSGLGTEAFF

d_gene: .
j_gene: TRBJ1-3
v_gene: TRBV7-9
abundance: .
CDR3nt: TGTGCCAGCAGCTACCGACAGGACTCTGGAAACACCATATATTTT
CDR3aa: CASSYRQDSGNTIYF

d_gene: TRBD1
j_gene: TRBJ1-3
v_gene: TRBV7-2
abundance: .
CDR3nt: TGTGCCAGCAGCCGCACCCTGGACAGGCAGGGTGGAAACACCATATATTTT
CDR3aa: CASSRTLDRQGGNTIYF

d_gene: .
j_gene: TRBJ1-1
v_gene: TRBV7-9
abundance: .
CDR3nt: TGTGCCAGCAGCTTAGTTGCGGGGGACACTGAAGCTTTCTTT
CDR3aa: CASSLVAGDTEAFF

d_gene: .
j_gene: TRBJ1-1
v_gene: TRBV7-2
abundance: .
CDR3nt: TGTGCCAGCAGCTTGACGGGGGGAACTGGGACTGAAGCTTTCTTT
CDR3aa: CASSLTGGTGTEAFF

d_gene: .
j_gene: TRBJ1-4
v_gene: TRBV7-8
abundance: .
CDR3nt: TGTGCCAGCAGCTTCACAGGGATGAGCGAAAAACTGTTTTTT
CDR3aa: CASSFTGMSEKLFF

d_gene: TRBD2
j_gene: TRBJ2-1
v_gene: TRBV7-3
abundance: once
CDR3nt: TGTGCCAGCAGCTTAAGGCTAGCGGGGCCGGGTGAGCAGTTCTTC
CDR3aa: CASSLRLAGPGEQFF

d_gene: .
j_gene: TRBJ2-1
v_gene: TRBV9
abundance: .
CDR3nt: TGTGCCAGCAGCGTAGATTCTGACAATGAGCAGTTCTTC
CDR3aa: CASSVDSDNEQFF

d_gene: .
j_gene: TRBJ1-1
v_gene: TRBV14
abundance: .
CDR3nt: TGTGCCAGCAGCCAACGCGGGGGACCCCTGCAAGCTTTCTTT
CDR3aa: CASSQRGGPLQAFF

d_gene: .
j_gene: TRBJ2-3
v_gene: TRBV19
abundance: .
CDR3nt: TGTGCCAGTAGTTTGGCCTCCGGATACTATAGCACAGATACGCAGTATTTT
CDR3aa: CASSLASGYYSTDTQYF

d_gene: .
j_gene: TRBJ1-6
v_gene: TRBV19
abundance: .
CDR3nt: TGTGCCAGTACACAAAGTACAGGGAAGGATTCACCCCTCCACTTT
CDR3aa: CASTQSTGKDSPLHF

d_gene: .
j_gene: TRBJ1-5
v_gene: TRBV2
abundance: .
CDR3nt: TGTGCCAGCAGTGAAGCCAGGGGAAGGGGTCAGCCCCAGCATTTT
CDR3aa: CASSEARGRGQPQHF

d_gene: TRBD1
j_gene: TRBJ1-2
v_gene: TRBV9
abundance: .
CDR3nt: TGTGCCAGCAGCCGCCGGGGACAGATTAACTATGGCTACACCTTC
CDR3aa: CASSRRGQINYGYTF

d_gene: TRBD2
j_gene: TRBJ2-2
v_gene: TRBV2
abundance: .
CDR3nt: TGTGCCAGCAAGCTAGCGGGGGGGACCGGGGAGCTGTTTTTT
CDR3aa: CASKLAGGTGELFF

d_gene: .
j_gene: TRBJ1-4
v_gene: TRBV2
abundance: .
CDR3nt: TGTGCCAGCAGAGTGGGAGGCAAGAATGAAAAACTGTTTTTT
CDR3aa: CASRVGGKNEKLFF

d_gene: .
j_gene: TRBJ1-6
v_gene: TRBV14
abundance: .
CDR3nt: TGTGCCAGCAGCCGTTTTCGGAATTCACCCCTCCACTTT
CDR3aa: CASSRFRNSPLHF

d_gene: TRBD1
j_gene: TRBJ1-5
v_gene: TRBV6-1
abundance: .
CDR3nt: TGTGCCAGCTGGGACAGGTATAGCAATCAGCCCCAGCATTTT
CDR3aa: CASWDRYSNQPQHF

d_gene: TRBD2
j_gene: TRBJ2-1
v_gene: TRBV4-3
abundance: .
CDR3nt: TGCGCCAGCAGCCAGGGACTAGCGGGGGCCATCAATGAGCAGTTCTTC
CDR3aa: CASSQGLAGAINEQFF

d_gene: .
j_gene: TRBJ2-5
v_gene: TRBV7-3
abundance: once
CDR3nt: TGTGCCAGCAGCTTAGGTCTCCAGGGGCGGGAGACCCAGTACTTC
CDR3aa: CASSLGLQGRETQYF

d_gene: TRBD2
j_gene: TRBJ2-1
v_gene: TRBV10-3
abundance: .
CDR3nt: TGTGCCATCAGGGCTTGGGTAGCGGGGTCCGAACGGAATGAGCAGTTCTTC
CDR3aa: CAIRAWVAGSERNEQFF

d_gene: .
j_gene: TRBJ2-5
v_gene: TRBV7-2
abundance: .
CDR3nt: TGTGCCAGCAGCTTCGGCAGGGTAGGAATAGAGACCCAGTACTTC
CDR3aa: CASSFGRVGIETQYF

d_gene: TRBD1
j_gene: TRBJ2-3
v_gene: TRBV7-2
abundance: .
CDR3nt: TGTGCCAGCAGCTTAGCGCACGCCAGGGGGTCAGATACGCAGTATTTT
CDR3aa: CASSLAHARGSDTQYF

d_gene: .
j_gene: TRBJ1-5
v_gene: TRBV27
abundance: .
CDR3nt: TGTGCCAGCAGTTCCCTGGCAGGGAGCAATCAGCCCCAGCATTTT
CDR3aa: CASSSLAGSNQPQHF

d_gene: TRBD1
j_gene: TRBJ1-1
v_gene: TRBV28
abundance: .
CDR3nt: TGTGCCAGCCGGGACAGAGAAGCTTTCTTT
CDR3aa: CASRDREAFF

d_gene: .
j_gene: TRBJ1-3
v_gene: TRBV7-2
abundance: .
CDR3nt: TGTGCCAGCAGCTCCAACTCTGGAAACACCATATATTTT
CDR3aa: CASSSNSGNTIYF

d_gene: TRBD1
j_gene: TRBJ2-7
v_gene: TRBV7-6
abundance: .
CDR3nt: TGTGCCAGCAGCTTGTATGCCGACAGGGCCTACGAGCAGTACTTC
CDR3aa: CASSLYADRAYEQYF

d_gene: .
j_gene: TRBJ2-7
v_gene: TRBV15
abundance: .
CDR3nt: TGTGCCACCAGCAGAGATAGTGCCGAGCAGTACTTC
CDR3aa: CATSRDSAEQYF

d_gene: TRBD2
j_gene: TRBJ2-7
v_gene: TRBV7-6
abundance: .
CDR3nt: TGTGCCAGCAGCTCCCGGGGGGGCCCTTACGAGCAGTACTTC
CDR3aa: CASSSRGGPYEQYF

d_gene: TRBD2
j_gene: TRBJ2-1
v_gene: TRBV19
abundance: .
CDR3nt: TGTGCCAGTAGTGGGGGACTAGCTCCCTACAATGAGCAGTTCTTC
CDR3aa: CASSGGLAPYNEQFF

d_gene: .
j_gene: TRBJ1-1
v_gene: TRBV7-9
abundance: .
CDR3nt: TGTGCCAGCAGCTTAGGGGGGGGCCGGACTGAAGCTTTCTTT
CDR3aa: CASSLGGGRTEAFF

d_gene: .
j_gene: TRBJ1-1
v_gene: TRBV7-2
abundance: .
CDR3nt: TGTGCCAGCAGCTTACTACGTGGTGGGAACACTGAAGCTTTCTTT
CDR3aa: CASSLLRGGNTEAFF

d_gene: .
j_gene: TRBJ1-1
v_gene: TRBV7-2
abundance: .
CDR3nt: TGTGCCAGCAGCTTAGTGGTCAGGGGCGGTGAAGCTTTCTTT
CDR3aa: CASSLVVRGGEAFF

d_gene: .
j_gene: TRBJ1-1
v_gene: TRBV19
abundance: .
CDR3nt: TGTGCCAGTAACTCCCCTCGGGGGGGGTCCATTGAAGCTTTCTTT
CDR3aa: CASNSPRGGSIEAFF

d_gene: TRBD1
j_gene: TRBJ2-5
v_gene: TRBV7-2
abundance: .
CDR3nt: TGTGCCAGCAGCCCGGACAGGGGGTACCAAGAGACCCAGTACTTC
CDR3aa: CASSPDRGYQETQYF

d_gene: TRBD2
j_gene: TRBJ2-1
v_gene: TRBV5-1
abundance: .
CDR3nt: TGCGCCAGCAGCTTAACCCGACTAGCGGTCTCTTACAATGAGCAGTTCTTC
CDR3aa: CASSLTRLAVSYNEQFF

d_gene: .
j_gene: TRBJ1-2
v_gene: TRBV28
abundance: .
CDR3nt: TGTGCCAGCAGGACGGGCTATGGCTACACCTTC
CDR3aa: CASRTGYGYTF

d_gene: .
j_gene: TRBJ2-7
v_gene: TRBV7-2
abundance: .
CDR3nt: TGTGCCAGCAGCTTATTTAACTACGAGCAGTACTTC
CDR3aa: CASSLFNYEQYF

d_gene: .
j_gene: TRBJ2-1
v_gene: TRBV7-2
abundance: .
CDR3nt: TGTGCCAGCAGCCCCCCCTACTCCTACAATGAGCAGTTCTTC
CDR3aa: CASSPPYSYNEQFF